The sample holds a few counts of the clone carrying this TCR beta chain. This sample was taken from a study of Ad26.COV2.S vaccination and SARS-CoV-2 variants. Background on the study: Participants got Ad26.COV2.S intramuscularly, once or twice 56 days apart.

Treatment noted: roughly 19 received Ad26.COV2.S at low or high dose, single or two shots; several received placebo; per-sample allocation not given. Samples were taken on day 63 after the first vaccine or placebo injection. This adult donor, from Boston, was 18-55 years old. SARS-CoV-2 spike from the Wuhan strain was encoded by the vaccine, an Ad26 vector. Only in-frame clones appear in the TCRdb table, and some are missing; sequencing was by immunoSEQ multiplex PCR. In the table there are about 480,000 clones, about 83% of which are singletons. The receptor comes from a person aged 18-65 years who received the Ad26.COV2.S COVID-19 vaccine or a placebo. The source was peripheral blood, collected in a trial of Ad26.COV2.S vaccine versus placebo.

This CDR3 is CASSFPPPGTGELFF. The CDR3, as DNA: TGTGCCAGCAGCTTTCCTCCGCCGGGCACCGGGGAGCTGTTTTTT. This chain joins TRBV5-4 and TRBJ2-2; D is ambiguous. Trimming took off 2 bases at V and 4 bases at J, with 12 bases between the two ends. This CDR3 is built from 15 residues. CDR1 is SGHNT, CDR2 YYREEE, per germline (reference sequence).